The rows below give T cell receptor beta chains drawn from one sample of a study of radiotherapy plus CTLA-4 blockade in lung cancer. Sequenced by immunoSEQ multiplex PCR; TCRdb stores in-frame clones only, minus some. The sample includes some 30,000 clones, approximately 81% of them seen just once. The starting material was peripheral blood, obtained from a patient treated with radiotherapy plus ipilimumab. These receptors were collected from a human donor with non-small cell lung cancer that progressed on radiotherapy plus ipilimumab. CDR3s include the opening cysteine and the closing phenylalanine or tryptophan. D genes are given only for firm matches. A row's size may be missing; if present it is once, few, many or a size class.

abundance,j_gene,v_gene,d_gene,CDR3nt,CDR3aa
-,TRBJ1-2,TRBV7-2,-,TGTGCCAGCAGCTTAGCCCGGGGGATGGACTATGGCTACACCTTC,CASSLARGMDYGYTF
-,TRBJ2-7,TRBV7-6,-,TGTGCCAGCAGCTTGGAGGCGGGGCTCTCCTACGAGCAGTACTTC,CASSLEAGLSYEQYF
-,TRBJ2-7,TRBV11-2,TRBD2,TGTGCCAGCAGCTTACCCAAGACTAGCGAGAGCTCCTACGAGCAGTACTTC,CASSLPKTSESSYEQYF
-,TRBJ1-1,TRBV30,-,TGTGCCTGGAGTCCAGGCGTCACTGAAGCTTTCTTT,CAWSPGVTEAFF
-,TRBJ1-2,TRBV30,-,TGTGCCTGGGAACGGACAGCCTATGGCTACACCTTC,CAWERTAYGYTF
once,TRBJ1-2,TRBV15,TRBD1,TGTGCCACCAGCAGAGATCTAACAGGGGGGAATGGCTACACCTTC,CATSRDLTGGNGYTF
-,TRBJ2-3,TRBV27,TRBD2,TGTGCCAGCAGTTACTTAGCTAGCGGGGGTACAGATACGCAGTATTTT,CASSYLASGGTDTQYF
-,TRBJ2-1,TRBV2,TRBD2,TGTGCCAGCAGGCTAGGGCTAGCGGGAGAGGTTGAGCAGTTCTTC,CASRLGLAGEVEQFF
-,TRBJ2-3,TRBV2,TRBD2,TGTGCCAGCAGAGCGGGAGGGCCAGTACGACATGCGCAGTATTTT,CASRAGGPVRHAQYF
-,TRBJ2-1,TRBV9,-,TGTGCCAGCAGCGTAGAAGTATCCCCTCGTAGGGACAATGAGCAGTTCTTC,CASSVEVSPRRDNEQFF
once,TRBJ1-1,TRBV27,-,TGTGCCAGCAGTTTAGGGGGGCTGAACACTGAAGCTTTCTTT,CASSLGGLNTEAFF